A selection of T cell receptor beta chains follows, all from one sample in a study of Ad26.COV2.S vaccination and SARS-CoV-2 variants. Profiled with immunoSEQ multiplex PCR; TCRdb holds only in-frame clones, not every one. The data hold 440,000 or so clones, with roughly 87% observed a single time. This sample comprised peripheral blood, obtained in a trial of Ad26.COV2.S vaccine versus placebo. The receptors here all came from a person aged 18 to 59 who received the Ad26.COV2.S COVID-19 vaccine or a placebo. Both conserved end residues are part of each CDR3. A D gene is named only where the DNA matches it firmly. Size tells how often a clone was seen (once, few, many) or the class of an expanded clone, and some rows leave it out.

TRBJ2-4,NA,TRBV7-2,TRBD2,TGTGCCAGCAGCTACGCTAGCGGGGGGGCCAAAAACATTCAGTACTTC,CASSYASGGAKNIQYF
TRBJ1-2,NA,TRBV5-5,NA,TGTGCCAGCAGCCAGTTTACAGCGTACGGAGGCTACACCTTC,CASSQFTAYGGYTF
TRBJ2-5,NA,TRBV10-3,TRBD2,TGTGCCATCAGTGAGTGGCCTAGCGGGAGGCAAGAGACCCAGTACTTC,CAISEWPSGRQETQYF
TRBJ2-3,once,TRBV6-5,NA,TGTGCCAGCAGTTTTGGCGGGATCCGCACAGATACGCAGTATTTT,CASSFGGIRTDTQYF
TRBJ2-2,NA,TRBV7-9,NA,TGTGCCAGCCTGACAGGCAACACCGGGGAGCTGTTTTTT,CASLTGNTGELFF
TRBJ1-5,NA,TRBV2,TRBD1,TGTGCCAGCAGTGGACAGGGGCCCAATCAGCCCCAGCATTTT,CASSGQGPNQPQHF
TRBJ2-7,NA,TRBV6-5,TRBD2,TGTGCCAGCAGTACTGGACTAGCTTCATCCTACGAGCAGTACTTC,CASSTGLASSYEQYF
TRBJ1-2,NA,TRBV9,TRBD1,TGTGCCAGCAGCCCAGAGACAGGGGGCAGGGGCTACACCTTC,CASSPETGGRGYTF
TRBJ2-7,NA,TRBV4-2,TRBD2,TGTGCCAGCAGCCAAGGGCCGGCCGGGAGGGCCCTCGAGCAGTACTTC,CASSQGPAGRALEQYF
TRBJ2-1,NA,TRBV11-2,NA,TGTGCCAGCAGCTTAGATGGGCGCGCGGTCTCGTTAGATGAGCAGTTCTTC,CASSLDGRAVSLDEQFF
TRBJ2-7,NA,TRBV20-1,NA,TGCAGTGCTAGTGGGGGCCCCGGGGACGAGCAGTACTTC,CSASGGPGDEQYF
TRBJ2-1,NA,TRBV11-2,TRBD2,TGTGCCAGCAGCTTAGGTGGCGGGACTAGCGGAGGGGATGAGCAGTTCTTC,CASSLGGGTSGGDEQFF
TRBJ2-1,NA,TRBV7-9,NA,TGTGCCAGCAGCTTTAAGGGTAGGGGTGAACTCTATGAGCAGTTCTTC,CASSFKGRGELYEQFF
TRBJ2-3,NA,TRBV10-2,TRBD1,TGCGCCTCTTACAGGGGTATGGGCACAGATACGCAGTATTTT,CASYRGMGTDTQYF
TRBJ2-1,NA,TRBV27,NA,TGTGCCAGCAGTGAAGACAGAAGCTACAATGAGCAGTTCTTC,CASSEDRSYNEQFF
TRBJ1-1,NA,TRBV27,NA,TGTGCCAGCAGTTTAGGGACTGAAGCTTTCTTT,CASSLGTEAFF
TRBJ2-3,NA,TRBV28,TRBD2,TGTGCCAGCAGTGACCTAGCGGTGCGGTATTTT,CASSDLAVRYF
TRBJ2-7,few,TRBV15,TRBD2,TGTGCCACCAGGTCCCGCGGCGGGAGAAACTACGAGCAGTACTTC,CATRSRGGRNYEQYF
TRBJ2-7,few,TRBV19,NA,TGTGCCAGTAGTGGAGACAGCTACTACGAGCAGTACTTC,CASSGDSYYEQYF
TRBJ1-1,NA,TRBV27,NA,TGTGCCAGCAGTTTGGCGGGACTGAACACTGAAGCTTTCTTT,CASSLAGLNTEAFF
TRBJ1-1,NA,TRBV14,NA,TGTGCCAGCAGCCAAGACCCCCACCCCGGCCCTACATTCCACTTT,CASSQDPHPGPTFHF
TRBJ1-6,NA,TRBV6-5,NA,TGTGCCAGCAGTTTAGGGCAGAGCTCCTATAATTCACCCCTCCACTTT,CASSLGQSSYNSPLHF
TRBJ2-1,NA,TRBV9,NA,TGTGCCAGCAGCCCCGGCGGCAGGGGACACAATGAGCAGTTCTTC,CASSPGGRGHNEQFF
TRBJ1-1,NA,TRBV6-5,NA,TGTGCCAGCAGTCCCCTGACCCTACAGGGCACTGAAGCTTTCTTT,CASSPLTLQGTEAFF
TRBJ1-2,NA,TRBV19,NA,TGTGCCAGTAATGGTAAAGGATGGGGAGGAAATTATGGCTACACCTTC,CASNGKGWGGNYGYTF
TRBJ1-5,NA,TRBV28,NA,TGTGCCAGCACCCCGGGGTTGGGTCAGCCCCAGCATTTT,CASTPGLGQPQHF
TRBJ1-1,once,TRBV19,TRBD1,TGTGCCAGTAGTACAGGGGGCTGGCACACTGAAGCTTTCTTT,CASSTGGWHTEAFF
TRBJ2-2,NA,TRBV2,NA,TGTGCCAGCAAACTGACAGGTCTCACCGGGGAGCTGTTTTTT,CASKLTGLTGELFF
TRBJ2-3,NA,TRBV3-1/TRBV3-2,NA,TGTGCCAGCAGCCAGGACAGCAAAAAGCAGTATTTT,CASSQDSKKQYF
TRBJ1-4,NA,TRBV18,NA,TGTGCCAGCTCACCGATCAATGGGGCCACTAATGAAAAACTGTTTTTT,CASSPINGATNEKLFF
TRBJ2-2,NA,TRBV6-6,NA,TGTGCCAGCAGTTACGATCGGGCCAACACCGGGGAGCTGTTTTTT,CASSYDRANTGELFF
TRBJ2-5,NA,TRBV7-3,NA,TGTGCCAGCAGCCCTGGTGGGGTGGGGGAGACCCAGTACTTC,CASSPGGVGETQYF
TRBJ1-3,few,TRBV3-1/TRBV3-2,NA,TGTGCCAGCAGCCAGAGGATGGGCGGGACCTCTGGAAACACCATATATTTT,CASSQRMGGTSGNTIYF
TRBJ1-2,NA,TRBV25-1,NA,TGTGCCAGCAGTTTCTCGCAGCCACCATATGGCTACACCTTC,CASSFSQPPYGYTF
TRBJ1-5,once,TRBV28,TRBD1,TGTGCCAGCAGTTTACCGGGACAGATCAATCAGCCCCAGCATTTT,CASSLPGQINQPQHF
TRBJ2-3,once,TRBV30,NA,TGTGCCTGGAGTGTACTTAACAGCTACAGCACAGATACGCAGTATTTT,CAWSVLNSYSTDTQYF
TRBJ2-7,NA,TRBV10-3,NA,TGTGCCATCAGTGAAGAAAGCTACGAGCAGTACTTC,CAISEESYEQYF
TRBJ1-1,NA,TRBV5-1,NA,TGCGCCAGCAGCTTGGCAGGGGTAGCGGGTGAAGCTTTCTTT,CASSLAGVAGEAFF
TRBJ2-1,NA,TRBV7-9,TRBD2,TGTGCCAGCCAAAGCGGGAGTTCCTACAATGAGCAGTTCTTC,CASQSGSSYNEQFF
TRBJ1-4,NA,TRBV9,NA,TGTGCCAGCAGCCAAGGGGGTTACGATGAAAAACTGTTTTTT,CASSQGGYDEKLFF
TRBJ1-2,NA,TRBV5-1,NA,TGCGCCAGCAGCAGTGGACAGACGATCTATGGCTACACCTTC,CASSSGQTIYGYTF
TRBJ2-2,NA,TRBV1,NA,TGCACCAGCAGCCAAGGGCCTGAACGGGAGGCAACCGGGGAGCTGTTTTTT,CTSSQGPEREATGELFF
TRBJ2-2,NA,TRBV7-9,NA,TGTGCCAGCCCCACTAGCCCCGGGGAGCTGTTTTTT,CASPTSPGELFF
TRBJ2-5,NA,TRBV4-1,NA,TGCGCCAGCAGCCAAGATGACAGGCGCCAAGAGACCCAGTACTTC,CASSQDDRRQETQYF
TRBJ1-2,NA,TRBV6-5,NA,TGTGCCAGCAGTTACGGGGCAATAATGGATGGCTACACCTTC,CASSYGAIMDGYTF
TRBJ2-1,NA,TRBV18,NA,TGTGCCAGCTCACCACCGTACAATGAGCAGTTCTTC,CASSPPYNEQFF
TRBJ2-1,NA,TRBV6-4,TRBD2,TGTGCCAGCAGTGACTCGACGGGGGGGGCCTCCTACAATGAGCAGTTCTTC,CASSDSTGGASYNEQFF
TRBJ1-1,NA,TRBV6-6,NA,TGTGCCAGCAGTCCATTGAACACTGAAGCTTTCTTT,CASSPLNTEAFF
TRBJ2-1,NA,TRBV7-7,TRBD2,TGTGCTAGCAGCTTATCTAGCGGGAGCTTATTCGGTGAGCAGTTCTTC,CASSLSSGSLFGEQFF
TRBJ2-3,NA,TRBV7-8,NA,TGTGCCAGCAGCTTAGCAGATACGCAGTATTTT,CASSLADTQYF
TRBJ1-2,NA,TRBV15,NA,TGTGCCACCAGCAGAGATTCCGGGGGCCCAAACACCTTC,CATSRDSGGPNTF
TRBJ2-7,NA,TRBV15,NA,TGTGCCACCAGCAGAGGCCGAGGGGAGGGGGAGCTCGACTACGAGCAGTACTTC,CATSRGRGEGELDYEQYF
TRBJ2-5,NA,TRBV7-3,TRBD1,TGTGCCAGCAGCTCGGGACAGAGAGGAGAGACCCAGTACTTC,CASSSGQRGETQYF
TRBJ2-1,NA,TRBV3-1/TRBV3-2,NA,TGTGCCAGCAGCCAAACTGCTGACAATGAGCAGTTCTTC,CASSQTADNEQFF
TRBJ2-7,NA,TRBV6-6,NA,TGTGCCAGCAGTTACGCGGTCGAGCAGTACTTC,CASSYAVEQYF
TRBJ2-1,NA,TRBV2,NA,TGTGCCAGCAGCCCCCTGGGGGATGAGCAGTTCTTC,CASSPLGDEQFF